The next 23 T cell receptor beta chains were all read from a single sample in a study of blood T cell repertoires in COVID-19. TCRdb's copy holds only in-frame clones and misses some; the assay was immunoSEQ multiplex PCR. Of about 160,000 clones listed, around four fifths are singletons. The sample was peripheral blood. The source is a woman at least 80 years old with acute or convalescent COVID-19.

This chain connects TRBV4-1 to TRBJ1-5; 8 positions agree with TRBD1. Germline-derived CDR1 and CDR2 are MGHRA and YSYEKL. The CDR3 covers 14 residues. Trimming at V came to 2 bases and at J to 7 bases, leaving 4 bases not matched to a gene. CDR3 loop: CASSQKDREQPQHF. CDR3 DNA sequence: TGCGCCAGCAGCCAAAAGGACAGGGAGCAGCCCCAGCATTTT.

This clone was recorded a few times. The chain uses TRBV2 and TRBJ1-1; 7 bases align to TRBD1. Germline V gene data show CDR1 as SNHLY and CDR2 as FYNNEI. Trimming removed 6 bases from V and 8 bases from J; junction bases left unmatched: 12. CDR3 length: 14 amino acids. The CDR3 loop reads CASRWTGSYTEAFF. In nucleotides, the CDR3 is TGTGCCAGCAGGTGGACAGGTTCTTATACCGAAGCTTTCTTT. The entire variable domain, with the rest obtained from reference TRBV2 and TRBJ1-1, is as follows: EPEVTQTPSHQVTQMGQEVILRCVPISNHLYFYWYRQILGQKVEFLVSFYNNEISEKSEIFDDQFSVERPDGSNFTLKIRSTKLEDSAMYFCASRWTGSYTEAFFGQGTRLTVV.

The chain combines TRBV30 with TRBJ1-1; D gene uncertain. Germline assignment: CDR1 GTSNPN and CDR2 SVGIG (reference sequence). Between the trimmed V and J ends, which lost 3 bases and 11 bases, there was a span of 13 bases. The CDR3 is made up of 11 amino acids. The CDR3 sequence is CAWRGSGRAFF. In DNA, the CDR3 is TGTGCCTGGAGGGGGAGCGGGAGGGCTTTCTTT.

Here the CDR3 reads CASSRRTGWGYGYTF. The CDR3 DNA is TGTGCCAGCAGCCGACGGACAGGGTGGGGCTATGGCTACACCTTC. The chain couples TRBV3-1 (or the pseudogene TRBV3-2) to TRBJ1-2; 8 bases fit TRBD1. Per the germline V gene, CDR1 is LGHDT and CDR2 is YNNKEL (reference sequence). Trimming cost V 4 bases and J 4 bases; bases outside gene matches: 8. The CDR3 is 15 amino acids.

This rearrangement joins TRBV7-3 to TRBJ2-3; D is unresolved. V was cut by 2 bases and J by 6 bases, with 9 bases left in between. Germline-derived CDR1 and CDR2 are SGHTA and FQGTGA. The CDR3 loop spans 13 amino acids. Written as DNA, the CDR3 is TGTGCCAGCAGCTTAGAGAGGTTGGATACGCAGTATTTT. Translated, it gives CASSLERLDTQYF.

This clone came up a few times. This chain uses TRBV7-9 with TRBJ2-7; a weak D match, TRBD1 (5 bases). With 5 bases removed from V and 6 bases from J, the gap between germline ends came to 11 bases. CDR1 is SEHNR and CDR2 is FQNEAQ in the germline V gene (reference sequence). This CDR3 spans 12 amino acids. The CDR3 sequence: CASSPQGVEQYF. CDR3 nucleotide sequence: TGTGCCAGCAGCCCCCAAGGGGTCGAGCAGTACTTC.

The V call is TRBV6-1, the J call TRBJ2-1, with 9 bases identical to TRBD2. Germline V lookup: CDR1 MNHNS, CDR2 SASEGT. Trimming cost V 2 bases and J 4 bases; bases outside gene matches: 3. The CDR3 length is 15 residues. The CDR3 sequence: CASSELRGGYNEQFF. The CDR3 DNA reads as TGTGCCAGCAGTGAATTGCGGGGGGGATACAATGAGCAGTTCTTC.

The chain couples TRBV7-6 to TRBJ1-2; 7 positions agree with TRBD1. This CDR3 region has 15 residues. Trimming took 1 base from V and 8 from J; bases not matched to a gene: 10. CDR1 SGHVS and CDR2 FNYEAQ come from the germline V gene. CDR3 nucleotides: TGTGCCAGCAGCTTAGAGAATACAGGGGCCTACGGCTACACCTTC. Translated, it gives CASSLENTGAYGYTF. The full variable domain, completed using reference TRBV7-6 and TRBJ1-2, is GAGVSQSPRYKVTKRGQDVALRCDPISGHVSLYWYRQALGQGPEFLTYFNYEAQQDKSGLPNDRFSAERPEGSISTLTIQRTEQRDSAMYRCASSLENTGAYGYTFGSGTRLTVV.

The rearrangement joins TRBV27 to TRBJ1-2, with D unclear. Germline assignment: CDR1 MNHEY and CDR2 SMNVEV (reference sequence). The length of the CDR3 is 12 residues. Between the trimmed V and J ends, which lost 5 bases and 7 bases, there was a span of 11 bases. CDR3 nucleotides: TGTGCCAGCAGTCCCTCCGGGGTTGGCTACACCTTC. This encodes CASSPSGVGYTF.

This chain joins TRBV9 and TRBJ1-2; 7 bases agree with TRBD1. V trimming: 0 bases; J trimming: 2 bases; junction bases outside the gene matches: 13. The CDR3 runs to 18 residues. CDR1 SGDLS and CDR2 YYNGEE come from the germline V gene. CDR3 in DNA: TGTGCCAGCAGCGTAGATCAGATACCTGGACAGGCGAACTATGGCTACACCTTC. Amino acids: CASSVDQIPGQANYGYTF.

The sample holds one count of this clone. The chain links TRBV14 to TRBJ1-1; unclear D gene. The CDR3 covers 15 residues. V was shortened by 4 bases and J by 7 bases, with 19 bases between the two germline ends. Germline V gives CDR1 SGHDN, CDR2 FVKESK. As DNA, the CDR3 is TGTGCCAGCAGCCTGAGGGTGCTCCCGGATAGTGAAGCTTTCTTT. As protein: CASSLRVLPDSEAFF.

This clone was recorded a few times. J is TRBJ1-5 and V is TRBV7-2; unclear D gene. The CDR3 loop spans 14 amino acids. The germline V gene has CDR1 SGHTA and CDR2 FQGNSA. V was clipped by 5 bases and J by 5 bases, with 13 bases between them. The chain's CDR3 is CASSTETRHQPQHF. The CDR3 coding sequence is TGTGCCAGCAGCACCGAGACAAGGCATCAGCCCCAGCATTTT.

The chain couples TRBV7-8 to TRBJ1-4; 9 positions match TRBD1. V dropped 5 bases and J dropped 8; count of bases not matched to a gene: 12. CDR3 length: 16 residues. The germline V gene has CDR1 SGHVS and CDR2 FQNEAQ. CDR3: CASSPRDREYKEKLFF. CDR3 coding DNA: TGTGCCAGCAGCCCTAGGGACAGGGAGTATAAAGAAAAACTGTTTTTT.

The gene calls are TRBV6-1 and TRBJ1-2, with no clear D. The length of the CDR3 is 15 residues. Trimming left V 1 base short and J 2 bases short, with 11 bases between. The germline V gene has CDR1 MNHNS and CDR2 SASEGT. In DNA, the CDR3 is TGTGCCAGCAGTGAAGATAGGCGGCAGAACTATGGCTACACCTTC. Its protein product is CASSEDRRQNYGYTF.

The V call is TRBV29-1, the J call TRBJ1-5, with 7 bases lining up with TRBD1. This CDR3 region has 14 residues. Germline CDR1 SQVTM, CDR2 ANQGSEA. V lost 5 bases and J lost 1; bases outside the gene matches: 5. The CDR3 DNA is TGCAGCGTTCTGACAGGGACGAGCAATCAGCCCCAGCATTTT. It encodes CSVLTGTSNQPQHF.

The rearrangement joins TRBV5-5 to TRBJ1-3; possible D gene TRBD1, 6 bases. Per the germline V gene, CDR1 is SGHKS and CDR2 is YYEKEE (reference sequence). The CDR3 loop spans 14 amino acids. Trimming removed 3 bases from V and 0 bases from J, with 7 bases in between. This chain's CDR3 is CASSWTDSGNTIYF. The CDR3 nucleotides are TGTGCCAGCAGCTGGACAGACTCTGGAAACACCATATATTTT.

This chain joins TRBV3-1 (or the pseudogene TRBV3-2) and TRBJ1-2; TRBD1 might be the D (6 bases). Germline values: CDR1 LGHDT, CDR2 YNNKEL (reference sequence). The CDR3 runs 15 residues. V was pared by 1 base and J by 10 bases, with 19 bases between. The CDR3 bases are TGTGCCAGCAGCCAAGTCCCGGGACAAGTAGGAGACTACACCTTC. Protein product: CASSQVPGQVGDYTF.

This clone was observed a few times. As DNA, the CDR3 is TGTGCCAGTAGTGAAGTAGTGAACAGACGGTATGGCTACACCTTC. Protein product: CASSEVVNRRYGYTF. V and J are TRBV19 and TRBJ1-2; no reliable D call. The CDR3 contains 15 residues. V was pared by 5 bases and J by 5 bases, with 18 bases between. Germline V CDR1 and CDR2: LNHDA, SQIVND (reference sequence).

This clone was recorded only once. The chain carries TRBV5-8 and TRBJ2-1; possibly TRBD1 for D (6 bases). Germline values: CDR1 SGHTS, CDR2 YDEGEE. Trimming removed 6 bases at V and 5 bases at J, with 12 bases between. This CDR3 is 13 amino acids long. The DNA for the CDR3 is TGTGCCAGCACGCCGACAGGAAACAATGAGCAGTTCTTC. Its translation is CASTPTGNNEQFF.

The chain joins TRBV4-2 to TRBJ2-7, with D tentatively TRBD2 (5 bases). The germline CDR1 and CDR2 sequences are LGHNA and YNFKEQ. Trimming shortened V by 1 base and J by 3 bases, and 13 bases separated the two germline ends. The CDR3 loop spans 15 amino acids. The DNA for the CDR3 is TGTGCCAGCAGCCAAGGGGTTAGCGAAAACTACGAGCAGTACTTC. Translation gives CASSQGVSENYEQYF.

This clone has only one observation. CDR3 in amino acids: CSAGGGGRSADTQYF. The CDR3 bases are TGCAGCGCCGGGGGGGGCGGGAGAAGCGCAGATACGCAGTATTTT. The genes are TRBV29-1 and TRBJ2-3; 8 bases match TRBD2. The length of the CDR3 is 15 residues. The junction had 13 bases not matched to a gene; V was cut back by 7 bases and J by 4 bases. The V gene's germline CDR1 is SQVTM and CDR2 ANQGSEA.

This clone was picked up a small number of times. The gene calls are TRBV11-3 and TRBJ2-2, with 10 nucleotides matching TRBD2. There are 17 residues in the CDR3. V was pared by 0 bases and J by 0 bases, with 1 base of the junction left unmatched. Per germline, CDR1 SGHNT and CDR2 YENEEA. In DNA, the CDR3 is TGTGCCAGCAGCTTAGATCTAGCGGGGGCGAACACCGGGGAGCTGTTTTTT. Translating gives CASSLDLAGANTGELFF.

The chain has TRBV7-8 and TRBJ2-1; TRBD2 agrees at 11 bases. Germline lookup yields CDR1 SGHVS and CDR2 FQNEAQ. There are 17 residues in the CDR3. Trimming at V came to 0 bases and at J to 10 bases, leaving 11 bases not matched to a gene. The CDR3 protein is CASSLARASGRSGEQFF. The DNA of the CDR3 is TGTGCCAGCAGCTTAGCGCGGGCTAGCGGGAGGTCGGGGGAGCAGTTCTTC.